Sequencing of this T cell receptor beta chain was carried out in a study of post-analysis software for immune sequencing data. Regarding the study as a whole: Comparison of patients with controls showed about 5 TRBV segments more frequent in patients, TRBV5-6, TRBV5-1 and TRBV20-1 among them.

This clonotype was seen ten or more times. What it binds is not known. Included in the TCR beta cDNA libraries were unique molecular identifiers. A single record per CDR3 protein comes from TCRdb applying MiXCR to the PCR reads. The sample yields roughly 180,000 distinct CDR3 sequences, around 28% seen once. This CDR3 is built from 16 residues. V trimming: 0 bases; J trimming: 7 bases; junction bases outside the gene matches: 7. Germline values: CDR1 DFQATT, CDR2 SNEGSKA (reference sequence). This sequence was found in a girl aged 10 to 17 with multiple sclerosis. Material for sequencing was blood. The V call is TRBV20-1, the J call TRBJ2-1; TRBD2 aligns across 12 bases. CDR3 in DNA: TGCAGTGCTAGAGATCGGGCTAGCGGGAGGGTAAATGAGCAGTTCTTC. It specifies CSARDRASGRVNEQFF.